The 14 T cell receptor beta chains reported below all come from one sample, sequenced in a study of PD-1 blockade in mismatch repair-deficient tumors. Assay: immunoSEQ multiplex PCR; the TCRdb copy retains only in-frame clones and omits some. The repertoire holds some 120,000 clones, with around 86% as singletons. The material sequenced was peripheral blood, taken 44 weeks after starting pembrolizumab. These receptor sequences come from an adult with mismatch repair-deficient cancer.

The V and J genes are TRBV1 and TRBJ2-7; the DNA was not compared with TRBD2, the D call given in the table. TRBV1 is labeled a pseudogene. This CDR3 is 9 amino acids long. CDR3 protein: CTSSLVQYF. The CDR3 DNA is TGCACCAGCAGCCTCGTGCAGTACTTC.

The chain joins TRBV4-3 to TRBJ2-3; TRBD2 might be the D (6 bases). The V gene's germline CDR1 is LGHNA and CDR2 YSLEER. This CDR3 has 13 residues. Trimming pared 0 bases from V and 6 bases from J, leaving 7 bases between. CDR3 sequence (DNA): TGCGCCAGCAGCCAAGATCGGGAGGATACGCAGTATTTT. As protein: CASSQDREDTQYF.

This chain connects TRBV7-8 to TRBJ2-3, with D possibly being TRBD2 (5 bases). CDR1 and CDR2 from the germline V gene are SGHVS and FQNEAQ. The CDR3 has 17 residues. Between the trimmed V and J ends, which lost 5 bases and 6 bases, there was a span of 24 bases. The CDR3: CASSHGLGSFNSDTQYF. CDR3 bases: TGTGCCAGCAGCCACGGGCTGGGGAGTTTTAATTCGGATACGCAGTATTTT.

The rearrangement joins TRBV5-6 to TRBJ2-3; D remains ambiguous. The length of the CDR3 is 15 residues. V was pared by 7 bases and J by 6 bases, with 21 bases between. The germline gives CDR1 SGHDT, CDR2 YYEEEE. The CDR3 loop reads CASDTTGSVRDTQYF. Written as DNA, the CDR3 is TGTGCCAGCGATACCACGGGCTCAGTTAGGGATACGCAGTATTTT. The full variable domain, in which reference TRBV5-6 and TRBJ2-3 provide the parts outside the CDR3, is DAGVTQSPTHLIKTRGQQVTLRCSPKSGHDTVSWYQQALGQGPQFIFQYYEEEERQRGNFPDRFSGHQFPNYSSELNVNALLLGDSALYLCASDTTGSVRDTQYFGPGTRLTVL.

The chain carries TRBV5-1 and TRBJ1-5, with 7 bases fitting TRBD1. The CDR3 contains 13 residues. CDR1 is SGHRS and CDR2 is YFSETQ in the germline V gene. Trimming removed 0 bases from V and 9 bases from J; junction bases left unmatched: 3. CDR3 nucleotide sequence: TGCGCCAGCAGCTTGGGACAGGGCGGGCCCCAGCATTTT. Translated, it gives CASSLGQGGPQHF.

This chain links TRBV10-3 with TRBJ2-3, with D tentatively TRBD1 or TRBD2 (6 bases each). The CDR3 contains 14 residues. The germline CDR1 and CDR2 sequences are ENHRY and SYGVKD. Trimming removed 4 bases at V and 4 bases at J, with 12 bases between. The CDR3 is CAISGGGRSDTQYF. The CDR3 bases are TGTGCCATCAGTGGAGGGGGGAGGTCAGATACGCAGTATTTT.

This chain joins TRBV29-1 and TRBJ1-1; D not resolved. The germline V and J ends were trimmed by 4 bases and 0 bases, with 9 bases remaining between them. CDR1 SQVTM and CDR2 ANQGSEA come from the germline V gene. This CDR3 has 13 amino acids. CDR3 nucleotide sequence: TGCAGCGTTGTGTTCGGACTGAACACTGAAGCTTTCTTT. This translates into CSVVFGLNTEAFF.

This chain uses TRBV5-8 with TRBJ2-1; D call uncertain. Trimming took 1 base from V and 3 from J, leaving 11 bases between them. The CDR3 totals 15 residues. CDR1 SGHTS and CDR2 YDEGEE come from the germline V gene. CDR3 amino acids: CASSLSGSRYNEQFF. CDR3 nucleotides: TGTGCCAGCAGCTTGTCGGGTTCCCGCTACAATGAGCAGTTCTTC.

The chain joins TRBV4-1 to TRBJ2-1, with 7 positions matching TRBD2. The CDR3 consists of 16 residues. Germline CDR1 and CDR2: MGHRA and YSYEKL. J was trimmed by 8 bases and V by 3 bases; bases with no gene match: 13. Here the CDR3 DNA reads TGCGCCAGCAGCCACCCAGGGAGGGCCGCTAGCGATGAGCAGTTCTTC. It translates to CASSHPGRAASDEQFF.

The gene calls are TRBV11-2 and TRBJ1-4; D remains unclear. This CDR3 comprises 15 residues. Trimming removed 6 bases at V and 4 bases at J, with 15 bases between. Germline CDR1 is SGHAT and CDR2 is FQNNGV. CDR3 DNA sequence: TGTGCCAGCAGATCCGAGAGTGGGGATAATGAAAAACTGTTTTTT. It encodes CASRSESGDNEKLFF.

In DNA form, the CDR3 reads TGCGCCAGCAGCCGAAGGGGTAGGGAGGGCCGGGAAGAGACCCAGTACTTC. It translates to CASSRRGREGREETQYF. V and J are TRBV4-1 and TRBJ2-5; 7 nucleotides line up with TRBD2. This CDR3 is 17 amino acids long. Per the germline V gene, CDR1 is MGHRA and CDR2 is YSYEKL. The ends lost 4 bases at V and 3 bases at J; junction bases unmatched: 14.

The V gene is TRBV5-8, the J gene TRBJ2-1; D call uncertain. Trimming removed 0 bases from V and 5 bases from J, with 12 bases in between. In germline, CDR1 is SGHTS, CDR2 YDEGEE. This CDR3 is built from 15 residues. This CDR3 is CASSLGPGRHNEQFF. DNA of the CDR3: TGTGCCAGCAGCTTGGGCCCTGGGCGTCACAATGAGCAGTTCTTC. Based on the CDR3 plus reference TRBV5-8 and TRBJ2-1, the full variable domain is EAGVTQSPTHLIKTRGQQATLRCSPISGHTSVYWYQQALGLGLQFLLWYDEGEERNRGNFPPRFSGRQFPNYSSELNVNALELEDSALYLCASSLGPGRHNEQFFGPGTRLTVL.

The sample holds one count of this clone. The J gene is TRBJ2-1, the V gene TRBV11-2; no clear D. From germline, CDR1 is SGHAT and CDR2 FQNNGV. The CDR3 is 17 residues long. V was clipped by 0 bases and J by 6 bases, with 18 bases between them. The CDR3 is CASSLDIRAVLRNEQFF. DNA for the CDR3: TGTGCCAGCAGCTTAGACATTAGGGCTGTCCTGCGCAATGAGCAGTTCTTC. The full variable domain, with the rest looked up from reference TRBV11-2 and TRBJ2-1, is EAGVAQSPRYKIIEKRQSVAFWCNPISGHATLYWYQQILGQGPKLLIQFQNNGVVDDSQLPKDRFSAERLKGVDSTLKIQPAKLEDSAVYLCASSLDIRAVLRNEQFFGPGTRLTVL.

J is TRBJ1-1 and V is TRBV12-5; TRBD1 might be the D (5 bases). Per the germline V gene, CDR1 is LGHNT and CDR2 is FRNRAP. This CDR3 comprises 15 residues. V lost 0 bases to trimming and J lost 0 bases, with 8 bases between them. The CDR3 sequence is CASGLVQGVNTEAFF. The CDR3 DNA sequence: TGTGCTAGTGGTTTGGTCCAAGGGGTGAACACTGAAGCTTTCTTT.